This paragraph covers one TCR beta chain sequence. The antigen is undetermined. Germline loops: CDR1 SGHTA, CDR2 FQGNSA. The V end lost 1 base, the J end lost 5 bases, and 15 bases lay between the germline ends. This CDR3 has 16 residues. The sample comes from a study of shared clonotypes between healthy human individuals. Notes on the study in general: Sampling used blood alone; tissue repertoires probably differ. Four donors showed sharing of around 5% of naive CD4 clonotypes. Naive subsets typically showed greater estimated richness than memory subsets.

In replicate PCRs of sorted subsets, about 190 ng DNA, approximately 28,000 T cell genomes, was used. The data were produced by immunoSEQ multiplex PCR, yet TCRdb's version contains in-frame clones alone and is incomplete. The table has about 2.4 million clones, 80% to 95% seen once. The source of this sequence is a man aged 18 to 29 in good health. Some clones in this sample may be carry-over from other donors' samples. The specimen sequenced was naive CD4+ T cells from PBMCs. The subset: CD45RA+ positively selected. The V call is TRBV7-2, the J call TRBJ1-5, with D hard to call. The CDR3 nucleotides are TGTGCCAGCAGCTTAGAGTTCGGGAGACCGGATCAGCCCCAGCATTTT. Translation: CASSLEFGRPDQPQHF.